These 3 T cell receptor beta chains share one sample of origin, sequenced in a study of spatial heterogeneity in lung cancer. TCRdb reprocessed the 5' RACE reads via MiXCR and lists one record per CDR3 protein. The repertoire consists of about 120,000 distinct CDR3 sequences, with 12% occurring once and the leading ten covering roughly 17%. The time point denotes: blood at routine non-recurrence follow-up after resection. The input material, whole RNA from tumor, nontumor lung or frozen PBMC, was sequenced unsorted. Sample: PBMCs, taken at follow-up. Receptors were obtained from a male donor with early-stage non-small cell lung cancer.

In its sample, this clonotype was seen a few times. The genes are TRBV5-1 and TRBJ1-1, with D possibly being TRBD1 (6 bases). The CDR3 loop spans 14 amino acids. V lost 5 bases and J 5 bases, leaving 16 bases between the germline ends. CDR1 is SGHRS and CDR2 is YFSETQ in the germline V gene. The CDR3 loop reads CASRAGTDRTEAFF. CDR3 DNA: TGCGCCAGCAGGGCGGGTACCGACAGGACTGAAGCTTTCTTT.

The rearrangement links TRBV4-1 to TRBJ2-7; a weak D match, TRBD2 (6 bases). The CDR3 spans 16 residues. CDR1 is MGHRA and CDR2 is YSYEKL in the germline V gene. The V end lost 0 bases, the J end lost 4 bases, and 16 bases lay between the germline ends. The CDR3 sequence: CASSQDNPQGGYEQYF. Here the CDR3 DNA reads TGCGCCAGCAGCCAAGATAACCCCCAGGGAGGTTACGAGCAGTACTTC.

This clonotype was counted ten times or more. The V call is TRBV7-2, the J call TRBJ2-3; D is unresolved. The germline V gene has CDR1 SGHTA and CDR2 FQGNSA. CDR3 length equals 14 residues. Between the trimmed V and J ends, which lost 5 bases and 1 base, there was a span of 10 bases. The CDR3 is CASSLAGGTDTQYF. The CDR3 nucleotides read TGTGCCAGCAGCCTGGCCGGCGGCACAGATACGCAGTATTTT. Looking up the rest from reference TRBV7-2 and TRBJ2-3 gives the full variable domain: GAGVSQSPSNKVTEKGKDVELRCDPISGHTALYWYRQSLGQGLEFLIYFQGNSAPDKSGLPSDRFSAERTGGSVSTLTIQRTQQEDSAVYLCASSLAGGTDTQYFGPGTRLTVL.